Listed below are T cell receptor beta chains from one sample, sequenced in a study of T cell responses to AZD1222 COVID-19 vaccine. Repertoires were generated with immunoSEQ multiplex PCR, while TCRdb's copy carries only in-frame clones and drops some. Of more than 85,000 clones in the sample, 65% to 85% were seen once. Specimen: peripheral blood, collected 28 days after the second AZD1222 dose. The receptors shown here come from an adult who received the AZD1222 COVID-19 vaccine. Both conserved end residues are part of each CDR3.

j_gene | v_gene | CDR3aa
TRBJ2-7 | TRBV5-1 | CASSFRGYEQYF
TRBJ2-6 | TRBV5-1 | CASSFTPDRAGANVLTF
TRBJ1-1 | TRBV19 | CASRPPRGGRGTEAFF
TRBJ2-5 | TRBV7-3 | CASSPRARHWGETQYF
TRBJ1-1 | TRBV20-1 | CSASKGQGVREAFF
TRBJ2-7 | TRBV7-9 | CASSAQGGRDYEQYF
TRBJ1-3 | TRBV7-8 | CASSPRLGNTIYF
TRBJ1-1 | TRBV30 | CAWSANTGTEAFF
TRBJ1-2 | TRBV19 | CASSRGQGSNYGYTF
TRBJ2-3 | TRBV19 | CASSLRVRGTDTQYF
TRBJ1-6 | TRBV7-8 | CASSYSGTGVSPLHF
TRBJ2-7 | TRBV19 | CASKLAGQKDRECYEQYF
TRBJ2-7 | TRBV19 | CASSGQGISSYEQYF
TRBJ2-7 | TRBV18 | CASSPNPGSYEQYF
TRBJ2-2 | TRBV3-1/TRBV3-2 | CASSQGLAGAGELFF
TRBJ2-5 | TRBV7-3 | CASSLGLQETQYF
TRBJ1-2 | TRBV3-1/TRBV3-2 | CASSQRSGGYTF
TRBJ2-1 | TRBV5-1 | CASSLGQGNEQFF
TRBJ2-6 | TRBV15 | CATSRAFQGSGANVLTF
TRBJ1-1 | TRBV2 | CASSEYWGDTEAFF
TRBJ2-7 | TRBV3-1/TRBV3-2 | CASTATLGTSGPGRFYEQYF
TRBJ2-3 | TRBV6-5 | CASSTGADTQYF
TRBJ1-6 | TRBV5-1 | CASSLDGTTDNSPLHF
TRBJ1-2 | TRBV19 | CASSNVRGQGTRSYTF
TRBJ1-1 | TRBV9 | CASSPTTDGRLSFF
TRBJ2-5 | TRBV24-1 | CATSDPTSGRGETQYF
TRBJ1-5 | TRBV2 | CASRVFERENQPQHF
TRBJ2-7 | TRBV5-1 | CASQEGVLAGGEQYF
TRBJ2-1 | TRBV19 | CASSSSLAGVSNEQFF
TRBJ2-2 | TRBV18 | CASSPIGSHTGELFF
TRBJ2-1 | TRBV3-1/TRBV3-2 | CASTMGGGNEQFF
TRBJ2-1 | TRBV5-8 | CASSHGGASYEQFF
TRBJ2-1 | TRBV5-1 | CASSPVVGLAGDPYNEQFF
TRBJ1-2 | TRBV7-9 | CASSFAGQVYGYTF
TRBJ2-7 | TRBV18 | CASSPQDSSYEQYF
TRBJ2-7 | TRBV27 | CASGLWGAAYEQYF
TRBJ2-2 | TRBV10-3 | CAMTGTGGTGELFF
TRBJ1-5 | TRBV28 | CASSFVRGGQPQHF
TRBJ2-7 | TRBV3-1/TRBV3-2 | CASSQGLSYEQYF
TRBJ1-2 | TRBV27 | CASSGRYYGYTF
TRBJ2-7 | TRBV7-2 | CASSLLGGSIGEQYF
TRBJ2-1 | TRBV19 | CASSRSGRSSYNEQFF
TRBJ2-7 | TRBV11-1 | CASSLRAPAGGREQYF
TRBJ2-7 | TRBV5-1 | CASSSTGDYEQYF
TRBJ2-2 | TRBV18 | CASSPSLGGELFF
TRBJ1-5 | TRBV28 | CASGTGTGVFNQPQHF
TRBJ1-4 | TRBV6-5 | CASSYYQGSEKLFF
TRBJ1-4 | TRBV28 | CASSLIGAGTNEKLFF
TRBJ2-7 | TRBV29-1 | CSADSGGSSSGEQYF
TRBJ1-2 | TRBV3-1/TRBV3-2 | CASSHPRGGAPDYGYTF